This T cell receptor beta chain was documented in a study of control samples from healthy donors and cancer patients. TCRdb's table, derived via immunoSEQ multiplex PCR, lists solely in-frame clones and lacks some. This table holds about 190,000 clones. Unmatched junction bases numbered 5, after V lost 7 bases and J lost 4 bases. From germline, CDR1 is LNHDA and CDR2 SQIVND (reference sequence). The length of the CDR3 is 14 residues. The source of this sequence is a woman aged 25-40 years in good health. The chain recombines TRBV19 with TRBJ1-4; TRBD1 matches at 8 bases. The sequencing sample was made of blood. CDR3 amino acids: CASTRQGINEKLFF. The CDR3 bases are TGTGCCAGTACTAGACAGGGGATTAATGAAAAACTGTTTTTT.